The present entry profiles one T cell receptor beta chain with its context. Its antigen is as yet unknown. This entry is derived from a study of cytomegalovirus exposure and HLA in healthy donors. Study-wide results and caveats: Reports showed the classifier diagnosing cytomegalovirus status with high specificity and sensitivity.

PCR used 60 Vbeta primers and 13 Jbeta primers. Generated by immunoSEQ multiplex PCR, the TCRdb table keeps only in-frame clones and is missing some. The sample has some 120,000 clones, approximately 78% seen once. CDR1 MNHNS and CDR2 SASEGT come from the germline V gene. The CDR3 is 13 amino acids. Trimming removed 6 bases at V and 6 bases at J, with 14 bases between. Everyone who donated was a healthy bone marrow donor. Input material: PBMCs. The TCR comes from a woman between 40 and 55 years old in good health and CMV-seronegative. V and J are TRBV6-1 and TRBJ1-1; the D gene is possibly TRBD1 (5 bases). Here the CDR3 reads CASREQAGAEAFF. CDR3 DNA: TGTGCCAGCAGGGAACAGGCGGGGGCTGAAGCTTTCTTT.